One and the same sample provided the 20 T cell receptor beta chains below, sequenced in a study of control samples from healthy donors and cancer patients. Libraries were prepared by immunoSEQ multiplex PCR; TCRdb keeps only in-frame clonotypes and omits some of them. The sample carries 400,000 to 500,000 clones, 75% to 95% recorded once. The sequencing input was PBMCs. The receptor source for this set is a man aged 35-49 years with head and neck cancer.

This clone has only one observation. This chain links TRBV4-3 with TRBJ2-5; D may correspond to TRBD1 or TRBD2 (5 bases each). The germline gives CDR1 LGHNA, CDR2 YSLEER. Deletions cut 0 bases from V and 4 bases from J, with 9 bases between. CDR3 length: 14 residues. CDR3 DNA sequence: TGCGCCAGCAGCCAAGATACGAGGGGAGAGACCCAGTACTTC. Protein sequence: CASSQDTRGETQYF.

The V and J genes are TRBV12-3 or TRBV12-4 and TRBJ1-3; D remains unclear. This CDR3 is 10 amino acids long. Trimming shortened V by 11 bases and J by 11 bases, and 13 bases separated the two germline ends. The CDR3 nucleotides are TGTGCCGGTCGAATGATGGCCATATATTTT. It specifies CAGRMMAIYF.

Only one count was recorded for this clone. The chain employs TRBV11-3 and TRBJ2-3; perhaps TRBD1 as D (6 bases). The CDR3 covers 17 residues. Trimming pared 3 bases from V and 2 bases from J, leaving 18 bases between. The germline V gene has CDR1 SGHNT and CDR2 YENEEA. This CDR3 reads CASSFGNLAGDTDTQYF. The CDR3 region has the DNA TGTGCCAGCAGCTTTGGTAACCTAGCAGGGGACACAGATACGCAGTATTTT.

The chain has TRBV2 and TRBJ1-6, with 7 positions matching TRBD1. Unmatched junction bases numbered 8, after V lost 2 bases and J lost 7 bases. The germline CDR1 and CDR2 sequences are SNHLY and FYNNEI. The length of the CDR3 is 16 residues. CDR3 nucleotides: TGTGCCAGCAGTGAACCCCACGCAGGGGGGAATTCACCCCTCCACTTT. Its protein is CASSEPHAGGNSPLHF.

The V gene is TRBV2, the J gene TRBJ1-1; a weak D match, TRBD1 (5 bases). The CDR3 totals 14 residues. Trimming left V 3 bases short and J 6 bases short, with 14 bases between. Germline-derived CDR1 and CDR2 are SNHLY and FYNNEI. CDR3 coding DNA: TGTGCCAGCAGTGACCAGGGCCCATTGTCTGAAGCTTTCTTT. Its protein is CASSDQGPLSEAFF.

The CDR3 DNA follows: TGTGCCAGCACCTACACAGGGCCTAGCAATCAGCCCCAGCATTTT. Residues: CASTYTGPSNQPQHF. This chain uses TRBV5-8 with TRBJ1-5; possible D gene TRBD1, 6 bases. This CDR3 has 15 amino acids. The germline CDR1 and CDR2 sequences are SGHTS and YDEGEE. With 6 bases removed from V and 0 bases from J, the gap between germline ends came to 13 bases.

A single count supports this clone. The V call is TRBV2, the J call TRBJ2-5; D perhaps matches TRBD2 (6 bases). Per germline, CDR1 SNHLY and CDR2 FYNNEI. The V end was cut by 1 base, the J end by 4 bases, with 16 bases between. The CDR3 has 16 residues. The chain's CDR3 is CASSEEVSGEGETQYF. CDR3 in DNA: TGTGCCAGCAGTGAAGAGGTTAGCGGCGAAGGAGAGACCCAGTACTTC.

The V call is TRBV9, the J call TRBJ2-7; D is uncertain. CDR3 length: 14 amino acids. Looked up from germline, CDR1 is SGDLS and CDR2 is YYNGEE. The V end was cut by 2 bases, the J end by 0 bases, with 9 bases between. CDR3 loop: CASSVAQFSYEQYF. The CDR3 DNA sequence: TGTGCCAGCAGCGTTGCCCAGTTCTCCTACGAGCAGTACTTC.

The V gene is TRBV20-1, the J gene TRBJ1-2, with no clear D. There are 13 residues in the CDR3. Germline V gives CDR1 DFQATT, CDR2 SNEGSKA (reference sequence). Trimming pared 3 bases from V and 4 bases from J, leaving 12 bases between. In DNA form, the CDR3 reads TGCAGTGCTAGTTCTCAGACTGGCTATGGCTACACCTTC. Its translation is CSASSQTGYGYTF.

This chain joins TRBV7-9 and TRBJ1-4; TRBD1 matches 7 bases. Germline-derived CDR1 and CDR2 are SEHNR and FQNEAQ (reference sequence). The CDR3 consists of 16 residues. J lost 2 bases, V lost 2 bases, and 5 bases had no gene match. CDR3 bases: TGTGCCAGCAGCTTAAAACAGGGGAATACTAATGAAAAACTGTTTTTT. This sequence encodes CASSLKQGNTNEKLFF.

This chain uses TRBV10-3 with TRBJ1-1; D unclear. This CDR3 spans 13 amino acids. The germline V and J ends were trimmed by 6 bases and 2 bases, with 10 bases remaining between them. CDR1 ENHRY and CDR2 SYGVKD come from the germline V gene. CDR3 region: CAISEAVNTEAFF. The CDR3 DNA sequence: TGTGCCATCAGCGAGGCAGTAAACACTGAAGCTTTCTTT.

To note about this clone: Distinct nucleotide sequences in the sample also encode this CDR3. The V call is TRBV7-3, the J call TRBJ2-7; D perhaps matches TRBD1 (6 bases). V was shortened by 2 bases and J by 1 base, with 12 bases between the two germline ends. CDR3 length: 15 amino acids. CDR1 is SGHTA and CDR2 is FQGTGA in the germline V gene. CDR3 sequence reads: CASSLLGQSSYEQYF. CDR3 coding DNA: TGTGCCAGCAGCTTACTCGGACAGTCTTCCTACGAGCAGTACTTC.

This sequence joins TRBV28 and TRBJ1-5; TRBD1 is a possible D gene (5 bases). The CDR3 runs 14 residues. V was pared by 1 base and J by 6 bases, with 10 bases between. Germline V gene sequence: CDR1 MDHEN, CDR2 SYDVKM. The CDR3 region is CASSLFVGPQPQHF. The CDR3 DNA sequence: TGTGCCAGCAGTTTATTTGTGGGACCTCAGCCCCAGCATTTT.

On this clone itself: The same CDR3 also results from other DNA sequences found in this sample. This rearrangement joins TRBV7-2 to TRBJ1-3; D unresolved. This CDR3 has 13 amino acids. Trimming took off 1 base at V and 2 bases at J, with 3 bases between the two ends. Per the germline V gene, CDR1 is SGHTA and CDR2 is FQGNSA. In DNA form, the CDR3 reads TGTGCCAGCAGCTTAGAAACTGGAAACACCATATATTTT. It yields the protein CASSLETGNTIYF.

The V gene is TRBV10-3, the J gene TRBJ2-1; D is possibly TRBD1 (6 bases). Germline V gives CDR1 ENHRY, CDR2 SYGVKD. CDR3 length: 15 residues. Trimming cost V 4 bases and J 3 bases, with 13 bases left between them. The CDR3 nucleotides read TGTGCCATCAGTGTTGGTCTAGGGGGCTACAATGAGCAGTTCTTC. Protein sequence: CAISVGLGGYNEQFF.

The genes are TRBV4-1 and TRBJ2-1; 7 bases fit TRBD2. The germline CDR1 and CDR2 sequences are MGHRA and YSYEKL. This CDR3 spans 16 amino acids. After removal of 3 bases from V and 13 bases from J, the junction contained 18 bases not matched to a gene. The DNA of the CDR3 is TGCGCCAGCAGCCAGGGTCAAGGCGGGAGAGCTTCCGTTCAGTTCTTC. Translating gives CASSQGQGGRASVQFF.

The chain carries TRBV7-9 and TRBJ2-7; weak D call: TRBD1 (6 bases). Trimming left V 5 bases short and J 2 bases short, with 13 bases between. Germline-derived CDR1 and CDR2 are SEHNR and FQNEAQ (reference sequence). This CDR3 is 14 amino acids long. The CDR3 sequence is CASSRLGDTYEQYF. DNA for the CDR3: TGTGCCAGCAGCCGCCTGGGGGACACCTACGAGCAGTACTTC.

This chain joins TRBV7-9 and TRBJ2-1, with TRBD2 matching 7 bases. CDR3 length equals 18 residues. Losses at the gene ends were 3 bases for V and 0 bases for J; bases not matched to a gene: 11. Germline V gene sequence: CDR1 SEHNR, CDR2 FQNEAQ (reference sequence). CDR3 DNA sequence: TGTGCCAGCAGCTTCCCCCCCGAGGCTAGCGGCTCCTACAATGAGCAGTTCTTC. This encodes CASSFPPEASGSYNEQFF.

The chain uses TRBV11-3 and TRBJ2-1; D is unclear. Trimming stripped 1 base from V and 5 bases from J, with 9 bases between. The CDR3 loop spans 14 amino acids. CDR1 is SGHNT and CDR2 is YENEEA in the germline V gene. In nucleotides, the CDR3 is TGTGCCAGCAGCTTAGCGGGCCCCAACAATGAGCAGTTCTTC. It translates to CASSLAGPNNEQFF.

The rearrangement uses TRBV10-3 and TRBJ2-3; TRBD2 is a possible D gene (6 bases). The V and J ends lost 8 bases and 2 bases respectively, with 26 bases between them. CDR1 and CDR2 (germline): ENHRY, SYGVKD. The CDR3 spans 18 residues. This CDR3 reads CAIGIAEASRMLTDTQYF. As DNA, the CDR3 is TGTGCCATCGGGATAGCGGAGGCGAGCAGGATGCTCACAGATACGCAGTATTTT.